This T cell receptor beta chain was observed in a study of T cell changes during pregnancy in multiple sclerosis. The CDR3 has 13 residues. V gave up 1 base and J gave up 8 bases, with 9 bases separating them. The germline gives CDR1 MGHRA, CDR2 YSYEKL. Profiled with immunoSEQ multiplex PCR; TCRdb holds only in-frame clones, not every one. This table holds about 28,000 clones, around 88% found once. The V gene is TRBV4-1, the J gene TRBJ2-1; no clear D gene. The TCR comes from a female donor in good health, enrolled as a control in a pregnancy study. Sequences were derived from CD4+ T cells from peripheral blood mononuclear cells, sampled in the first trimester of pregnancy. The CDR3 region is CASSQGVSDEQFF. The CDR3 DNA reads as TGCGCCAGCAGCCAAGGCGTCAGCGATGAGCAGTTCTTC.